This is a list of T cell receptor beta chains from one sample in a study of response to subunit inactivated influenza vaccine. From the RT-PCR reads, TCRdb called clonotypes with MiXCR, one entry per CDR3 protein. The sample records more than 400,000 distinct CDR3 sequences, approximately 11% being singletons. The starting material was PBMCs from blood, obtained 40 to 50 days after vaccination. These receptors were collected from a man in his fifties who received an inactivated influenza vaccine. Both conserved end residues are part of each CDR3. Each record gives: D gene, clone size, V gene, J gene, CDR3 DNA, CDR3 protein. The D gene is left open where the match is weak. Expanded clones are given a class, and other clones once, few, many or no size at all.

TRBD1,many,TRBV7-3,TRBJ2-5,TGTGCCAGCAGCTTAGCGACAGGGGTCCAAGAGACCCAGTACTTC,CASSLATGVQETQYF
.,many,TRBV20-1,TRBJ1-6,TGCAGTGCTAGAGGCTTGGTTGGCATGGATTCACCCCTCCACTTT,CSARGLVGMDSPLHF
TRBD2,few,TRBV29-1,TRBJ2-3,TGCAGCGTCCCGGGACTAGCGGGCCTCACAGATACGCAGTATTTT,CSVPGLAGLTDTQYF
.,few,TRBV6-5,TRBJ2-7,TGTGCCAGCAGTTATGGGCATCCTACCTACGAGCAGTACTTC,CASSYGHPTYEQYF
.,many,TRBV20-1,TRBJ1-1,TGCAGTGCTAGAGATGAGGTTGGGGTTGAAGCTTTCTTT,CSARDEVGVEAFF
TRBD2,many,TRBV9,TRBJ2-5,TGTGCCAGCAGCGGGCGGACTAGCGGGATAAAAGAGACCCAGTACTTC,CASSGRTSGIKETQYF
.,many,TRBV6-1,TRBJ2-1,TGTGCCAGCAGTCCCGCCGACCGGGGGTTCAACGGGCAGTTCTTC,CASSPADRGFNGQFF
TRBD1,.,TRBV29-1,TRBJ2-7,TGCAGCGTTGCTCCATCAGGGGGCAACGAGCAGTACTTC,CSVAPSGGNEQYF
.,many,TRBV20-1,TRBJ2-6,TGCAGTGCTAGACCACCTGGGGCCAACGTCCTGACTTTC,CSARPPGANVLTF
.,.,TRBV7-8,TRBJ2-1,TGTGCCAGCAGCTCCTTCGTGGGCACCTTATACAATGAGCAGTTCTTC,CASSSFVGTLYNEQFF
.,few,TRBV20-1,TRBJ2-7,TGCAGTGCTACGGAGCCCTCCGCTGGCGAGCAGTACTTC,CSATEPSAGEQYF
TRBD1,.,TRBV12-3/TRBV12-4,TRBJ1-2,TGTGCCAGCAGTTTAACATACACTGGACAGGGGGCTTTCAAAAACACCTTC,CASSLTYTGQGAFKNTF
TRBD1,.,TRBV28,TRBJ2-4,TGTGCCAGCAGTGGAACAGGGGGGAAAAACATTCAGTACTTC,CASSGTGGKNIQYF
TRBD2,many,TRBV18,TRBJ2-3,TGTGCCAGCTCCCTAACCTATACTAGCGGGGGCACAGATACGCAGTATTTT,CASSLTYTSGGTDTQYF
TRBD2,many,TRBV5-1,TRBJ2-3,TGCGCCAGCAGCTTGGGACTAGCGGAAAGCACAGATACGCAGTATTTT,CASSLGLAESTDTQYF
.,many,TRBV18,TRBJ2-7,TGTGCCAGCTCACCACTTCCATACGCCTTGGGGGTCTACGAGCAGTACTTC,CASSPLPYALGVYEQYF